Listed below are T cell receptor beta chains from one sample, sequenced in a study of Ad26.COV2.S vaccination and SARS-CoV-2 variants. Profiled with immunoSEQ multiplex PCR; TCRdb holds only in-frame clones, not every one. The profile shows approximately 410,000 clones, 88% of them singletons. This material consisted of peripheral blood, taken in a trial of Ad26.COV2.S vaccine versus placebo. The receptors stem from a person between 18 and 65 years old who received the Ad26.COV2.S COVID-19 vaccine or a placebo. The CDR3 runs from the conserved cysteine through the conserved F or W. The order of the fields is clone size, J gene, V gene, D gene, CDR3 DNA, CDR3 protein. A D gene is named only where the DNA matches it firmly. Clone size, where shown, is once, few, many, or a class for clones that have expanded.

size: .
J: TRBJ1-5
V: TRBV7-9
D: .
DNA: TGTGCCAGCAGCTTAGCCTTGTCAGGGGGCAATCAGCCCCAGCATTTT
CDR3: CASSLALSGGNQPQHF

size: .
J: TRBJ2-2
V: TRBV19
D: .
DNA: TGTGCCAGTAGTACGGGTTCCGGGGAGCTGTTTTTT
CDR3: CASSTGSGELFF

size: .
J: TRBJ2-2
V: TRBV7-9
D: TRBD1
DNA: TGTGCCAGCAGCTTAGGACAGGGGACCGGGGAGCTGTTTTTT
CDR3: CASSLGQGTGELFF

size: .
J: TRBJ1-2
V: TRBV12-3/TRBV12-4
D: .
DNA: TGTGCCAGCAGCAAACCAGGCTTCTATGGCTACACCTTC
CDR3: CASSKPGFYGYTF

size: .
J: TRBJ2-7
V: TRBV6-5
D: .
DNA: TGTGCCAGCAGCGGGACAAGCTCCTACGAGCAGTACTTC
CDR3: CASSGTSSYEQYF

size: few
J: TRBJ1-2
V: TRBV28
D: .
DNA: TGTGCCAGCAGTTTAGTGGCAGCCTTATTCTATGGCTACACCTTC
CDR3: CASSLVAALFYGYTF

size: once
J: TRBJ2-5
V: TRBV6-2/TRBV6-3
D: .
DNA: TGTGCCAGCAGCCAAACCCCCGAGACCCAGTACTTC
CDR3: CASSQTPETQYF

size: .
J: TRBJ2-1
V: TRBV7-8
D: .
DNA: TGTGCCAGCAGCTCCGTCGTTATTGTAGGAGTAACCTACAATGAGCAGTTCTTC
CDR3: CASSSVVIVGVTYNEQFF

size: .
J: TRBJ2-6
V: TRBV14
D: TRBD1
DNA: TGTGCCAGCAGCAAGGACAGGGGTAATGGGGCCAACGTCCTGACTTTC
CDR3: CASSKDRGNGANVLTF

size: .
J: TRBJ2-5
V: TRBV12-3/TRBV12-4
D: .
DNA: TGTGCCAGCAGTACAAGCAAGAGAACCCAGTACTTC
CDR3: CASSTSKRTQYF

size: .
J: TRBJ2-7
V: TRBV6-2/TRBV6-3
D: .
DNA: TGTGCCAGCAGTTACTTTTGGGGGCTGGACGAGCAGTACTTC
CDR3: CASSYFWGLDEQYF

size: .
J: TRBJ1-6
V: TRBV6-2/TRBV6-3
D: .
DNA: TGTGCCAGCAGTTACGGGAGGGCTTCACCCCTCCACTTT
CDR3: CASSYGRASPLHF

size: .
J: TRBJ2-5
V: TRBV30
D: .
DNA: TGTGCCTACACGGCATCTGGGGGGTGGGAAGAGACCCAGTACTTC
CDR3: CAYTASGGWEETQYF

size: .
J: TRBJ1-2
V: TRBV7-9
D: TRBD1
DNA: TGTGCCAGCAGCTTGGGACAGGGGGCCGATGGCTACACCTTC
CDR3: CASSLGQGADGYTF

size: .
J: TRBJ1-2
V: TRBV7-2
D: .
DNA: TGTGCCAGCAGCTTACCAGCTTTCTATGGCTACACCTTC
CDR3: CASSLPAFYGYTF

size: .
J: TRBJ1-1
V: TRBV29-1
D: TRBD1
DNA: TGCAGCGTTCAAGACCCCCGGACAGGGGTCGCGAACACTGAAGCTTTCTTT
CDR3: CSVQDPRTGVANTEAFF

size: .
J: TRBJ1-2
V: TRBV11-2
D: TRBD1
DNA: TGTGCCAGCAGCTTAGAGGGACGGACAGGGCCGTCTGGCTATGGCTACACCTTC
CDR3: CASSLEGRTGPSGYGYTF

size: .
J: TRBJ2-7
V: TRBV14
D: .
DNA: TGTGCCAGCAACCCGGAGGGGGCGGCGGGCCACGAGCAGTACTTC
CDR3: CASNPEGAAGHEQYF

size: .
J: TRBJ2-1
V: TRBV6-5
D: TRBD2
DNA: TGTGCCAGCAGTCCACTAGCGGGGGGGTACAATGAGCAGTTCTTC
CDR3: CASSPLAGGYNEQFF

size: once
J: TRBJ2-5
V: TRBV14
D: TRBD1
DNA: TGTGCCAGCAGCCAAGAATACACGGACAGGGGGCGAAGAGAGACCCAGTACTTC
CDR3: CASSQEYTDRGRRETQYF

size: .
J: TRBJ2-2
V: TRBV28
D: .
DNA: TGTGCCAGCAGTTGGGGCGGGGAGCTGTTTTTT
CDR3: CASSWGGELFF

size: .
J: TRBJ2-7
V: TRBV19
D: TRBD2
DNA: TGTGCCAGTAGTAGGGAAGCGGGGGAGCCCAACACCTACGAGCAGTACTTC
CDR3: CASSREAGEPNTYEQYF

size: .
J: TRBJ2-1
V: TRBV27
D: TRBD2
DNA: TGTGCCAGCAGTTTACACGGGGGGTTCAATGAGCAGTTCTTC
CDR3: CASSLHGGFNEQFF

size: .
J: TRBJ2-7
V: TRBV7-2
D: TRBD1
DNA: TGTGCCAGCAGCTTAGACCTCCGGGACAGCCCCTACGAGCAGTACTTC
CDR3: CASSLDLRDSPYEQYF

size: .
J: TRBJ2-3
V: TRBV7-9
D: TRBD2
DNA: TGTGCCAGCAGCTTAGGGGCTAGCGGGGTGGATACGCAGTATTTT
CDR3: CASSLGASGVDTQYF

size: .
J: TRBJ1-5
V: TRBV6-6
D: .
DNA: TGTGCCAGTTCCACGGAGTATAGCAATCAGCCCCAGCATTTT
CDR3: CASSTEYSNQPQHF

size: few
J: TRBJ1-6
V: TRBV7-8
D: .
DNA: TGTGCCAGCAGCCAGGGGACTATCCCCAATTCACCCCTCCACTTT
CDR3: CASSQGTIPNSPLHF

size: .
J: TRBJ2-3
V: TRBV6-2/TRBV6-3
D: .
DNA: TGTGCCAGCAGTTACTCGATCTTCGCTAGCGGCACAGATACGCAGTATTTT
CDR3: CASSYSIFASGTDTQYF

size: .
J: TRBJ2-2
V: TRBV28
D: .
DNA: TGTGCCAGCAGTTTATTTGGTGCCGGGGAGCTGTTTTTT
CDR3: CASSLFGAGELFF

size: .
J: TRBJ2-2
V: TRBV19
D: .
DNA: TGTGCCAGTAGTATAGATCTGACCGGGGAGCTGTTTTTT
CDR3: CASSIDLTGELFF

size: few
J: TRBJ1-4
V: TRBV15
D: .
DNA: TGTGCCACCAGCAATACACTAGAAGGGGCAACTAATGAAAAACTGTTTTTT
CDR3: CATSNTLEGATNEKLFF

size: .
J: TRBJ2-7
V: TRBV19
D: .
DNA: TGTGCCAGTAGTAGCGGACACGGGAGCTCCTACGAGCAGTACTTC
CDR3: CASSSGHGSSYEQYF

size: .
J: TRBJ1-1
V: TRBV13
D: TRBD1
DNA: TGTGCCAGCAGCTCTACATTGATAGACAGGGACGGGGTTGGGAACACTGAAGCTTTCTTT
CDR3: CASSSTLIDRDGVGNTEAFF

size: .
J: TRBJ1-5
V: TRBV9
D: .
DNA: TGTGCCAGCGGGCGCAGCAATCAGCCCCAGCATTTT
CDR3: CASGRSNQPQHF

size: .
J: TRBJ2-7
V: TRBV4-1
D: TRBD1
DNA: TGCGCCAGCAGCGGGACAGGGGCGGCCTACGAGCAGTACTTC
CDR3: CASSGTGAAYEQYF

size: .
J: TRBJ2-3
V: TRBV28
D: .
DNA: TGTGCCAGCAGTCCAAACAGGGTTGGGGATACGCAGTATTTT
CDR3: CASSPNRVGDTQYF

size: .
J: TRBJ1-2
V: TRBV6-6
D: .
DNA: TGTGCCAGCAGTTACCCCAACGGAGGAGAAGGCTACACCTTC
CDR3: CASSYPNGGEGYTF

size: once
J: TRBJ2-7
V: TRBV25-1
D: TRBD1
DNA: TGTGCCAGCAGAAGGGACAGTTCCTACGAGCAGTACTTC
CDR3: CASRRDSSYEQYF

size: .
J: TRBJ1-4
V: TRBV7-7
D: .
DNA: TGTGCCAGCAGCTTATTGGGAGGGCCTAATGAAAAACTGTTTTTT
CDR3: CASSLLGGPNEKLFF

size: .
J: TRBJ2-7
V: TRBV29-1
D: .
DNA: TGCAGCGTTGCCAGGGCGGGCTACGAGCAGTACTTC
CDR3: CSVARAGYEQYF

size: .
J: TRBJ1-4
V: TRBV7-8
D: .
DNA: TGTGCCAGCAGCCGAGAGGGGGGCGACTTTGAAAAACTGTTTTTT
CDR3: CASSREGGDFEKLFF

size: .
J: TRBJ2-5
V: TRBV11-2
D: TRBD2
DNA: TGTGCCAGCAGCTTAGGGACTAGCGGCGAGACCCAGTACTTC
CDR3: CASSLGTSGETQYF

size: .
J: TRBJ2-2
V: TRBV10-3
D: .
DNA: TGTGCCATCAGTGAGTCGACCGGCTTGGCCAGGGAGCTGTTTTTT
CDR3: CAISESTGLARELFF

size: .
J: TRBJ2-3
V: TRBV10-2
D: .
DNA: TGCGCCAGTTTGGACGACTCGAGCACAGATACGCAGTATTTT
CDR3: CASLDDSSTDTQYF

size: .
J: TRBJ2-2
V: TRBV28
D: .
DNA: TGTGCCAGCAGTTTGGTATCCACCGGGGAGCTGTTTTTT
CDR3: CASSLVSTGELFF

size: .
J: TRBJ2-3
V: TRBV7-2
D: TRBD2
DNA: TGTGCCAGCAGCTTTCTCCCTAGCGGGGGGAAGACAGATACGCAGTATTTT
CDR3: CASSFLPSGGKTDTQYF

size: .
J: TRBJ2-7
V: TRBV27
D: .
DNA: TGTGCCAGCAGCCTCCGCCAAGACGGCTCCTACGAGCAGTACTTC
CDR3: CASSLRQDGSYEQYF

size: .
J: TRBJ2-5
V: TRBV19
D: TRBD1
DNA: TGTGCCAGCCAGGGACAGGGACAAGAGACCCAGTACTTC
CDR3: CASQGQGQETQYF

size: .
J: TRBJ1-2
V: TRBV4-2
D: TRBD1
DNA: TGTGCCAGCAGCCAAGTTCTAAGACAGGGCGACTATGGCTACACCTTC
CDR3: CASSQVLRQGDYGYTF

size: .
J: TRBJ2-3
V: TRBV6-8
D: TRBD2
DNA: TGTGCCAGCAGTTATAGGGGGACTAGCGGGGGAGTGGGGCAGTATTTT
CDR3: CASSYRGTSGGVGQYF

size: .
J: TRBJ1-1
V: TRBV11-1
D: TRBD1
DNA: TGTGCCAGCAGCCGCGGACAGGGGGCCGCTGAAGCTTTCTTT
CDR3: CASSRGQGAAEAFF

size: .
J: TRBJ1-3
V: TRBV7-2
D: .
DNA: TGTGCCAGCAGCTTACAATACGGCTACGGAAACACCATATATTTT
CDR3: CASSLQYGYGNTIYF

size: once
J: TRBJ2-6
V: TRBV30
D: TRBD2
DNA: TGTGCCTGGCAGAAGGGACTAAGGGGAACTGGGGCCAACGTCCTGACTTTC
CDR3: CAWQKGLRGTGANVLTF